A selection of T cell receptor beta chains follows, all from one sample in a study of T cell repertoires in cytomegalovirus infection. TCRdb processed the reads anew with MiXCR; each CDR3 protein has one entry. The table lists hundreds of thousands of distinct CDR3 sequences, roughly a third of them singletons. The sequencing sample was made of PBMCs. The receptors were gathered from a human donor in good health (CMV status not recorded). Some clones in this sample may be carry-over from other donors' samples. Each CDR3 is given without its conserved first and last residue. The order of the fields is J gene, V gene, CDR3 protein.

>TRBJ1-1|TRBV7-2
ASSQYDTNTEAF
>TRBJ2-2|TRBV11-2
ASSGGRKLF
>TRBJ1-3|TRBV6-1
ASIAKGTGYSGNTIY
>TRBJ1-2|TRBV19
ASSINRNPYGYT
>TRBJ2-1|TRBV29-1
SVAAGGLSYNEQF
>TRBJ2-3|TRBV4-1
ASSQGVGQVTDTQY
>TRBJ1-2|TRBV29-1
SVEEGVYGYT
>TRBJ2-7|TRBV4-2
ASSPTRTGVYEQY
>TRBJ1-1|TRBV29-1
SGSNTEAF
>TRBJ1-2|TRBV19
ASSMKGGFYGYT
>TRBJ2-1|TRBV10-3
AISGKEGVYNEQF
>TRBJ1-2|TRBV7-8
ASSFGPPRDSSNYGYT
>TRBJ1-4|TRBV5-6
ASSLASGVEDEKLF
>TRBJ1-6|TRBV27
ASKWGDNSPLH
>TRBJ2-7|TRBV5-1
ASSRDRAGYEQY
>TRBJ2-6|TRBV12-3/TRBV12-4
ASRGDDRGVGANVLT
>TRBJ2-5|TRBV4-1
ASSQDLGFQETQY
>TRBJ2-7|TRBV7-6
ASSLGMEQY
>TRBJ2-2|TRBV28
ASSPAEAGVTGELF
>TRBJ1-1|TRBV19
ASSIGGRLIQNTEAF
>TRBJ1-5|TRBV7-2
ASSFDRALSNQPQH
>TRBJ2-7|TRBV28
ASSLYLLAGYPSLSSYEQY
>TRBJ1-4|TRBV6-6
ASSYMDFEKLF
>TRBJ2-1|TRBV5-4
ASSLARTGVGEQF
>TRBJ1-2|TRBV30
AWSQEPINYGYT
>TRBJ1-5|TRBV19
ATSVEQGDQPQH
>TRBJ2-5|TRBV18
ASSPSRPQETQY
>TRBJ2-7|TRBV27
ASSLMGGVPYEQY
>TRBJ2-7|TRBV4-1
ASSQGISGGPPYEQY
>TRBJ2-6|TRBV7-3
ASSSVNSGANVLT
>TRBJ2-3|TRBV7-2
ASGTSGGTDTQY
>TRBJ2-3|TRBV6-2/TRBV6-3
ASSYPGLVTDTQY
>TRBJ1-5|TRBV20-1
SAIRGRQPQH
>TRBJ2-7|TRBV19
ASSKGMAPYEQY
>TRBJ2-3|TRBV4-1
ASSQQHRVEAQY
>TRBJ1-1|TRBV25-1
ASRVHGDTPETF
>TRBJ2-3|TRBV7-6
ASSLVGSGYPDTQY
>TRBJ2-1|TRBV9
SSSTMGGGYNEQF
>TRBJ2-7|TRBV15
ATSRVRGLSYEQY
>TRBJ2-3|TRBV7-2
ASSLDRSSGGTDTQY
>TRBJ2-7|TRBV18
ASSPDSLAYEQY
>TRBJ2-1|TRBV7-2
ASSLTGAIF
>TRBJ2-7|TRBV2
ASSEWVYEQY
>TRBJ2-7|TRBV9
ASSAKTGSSYEQY
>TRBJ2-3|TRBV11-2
ASSPGRLRYTDTQY
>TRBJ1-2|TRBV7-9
ASQLDNGGYT
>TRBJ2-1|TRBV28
ASGDRVDNEQF
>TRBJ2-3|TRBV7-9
ASSPSGWKGDTQY